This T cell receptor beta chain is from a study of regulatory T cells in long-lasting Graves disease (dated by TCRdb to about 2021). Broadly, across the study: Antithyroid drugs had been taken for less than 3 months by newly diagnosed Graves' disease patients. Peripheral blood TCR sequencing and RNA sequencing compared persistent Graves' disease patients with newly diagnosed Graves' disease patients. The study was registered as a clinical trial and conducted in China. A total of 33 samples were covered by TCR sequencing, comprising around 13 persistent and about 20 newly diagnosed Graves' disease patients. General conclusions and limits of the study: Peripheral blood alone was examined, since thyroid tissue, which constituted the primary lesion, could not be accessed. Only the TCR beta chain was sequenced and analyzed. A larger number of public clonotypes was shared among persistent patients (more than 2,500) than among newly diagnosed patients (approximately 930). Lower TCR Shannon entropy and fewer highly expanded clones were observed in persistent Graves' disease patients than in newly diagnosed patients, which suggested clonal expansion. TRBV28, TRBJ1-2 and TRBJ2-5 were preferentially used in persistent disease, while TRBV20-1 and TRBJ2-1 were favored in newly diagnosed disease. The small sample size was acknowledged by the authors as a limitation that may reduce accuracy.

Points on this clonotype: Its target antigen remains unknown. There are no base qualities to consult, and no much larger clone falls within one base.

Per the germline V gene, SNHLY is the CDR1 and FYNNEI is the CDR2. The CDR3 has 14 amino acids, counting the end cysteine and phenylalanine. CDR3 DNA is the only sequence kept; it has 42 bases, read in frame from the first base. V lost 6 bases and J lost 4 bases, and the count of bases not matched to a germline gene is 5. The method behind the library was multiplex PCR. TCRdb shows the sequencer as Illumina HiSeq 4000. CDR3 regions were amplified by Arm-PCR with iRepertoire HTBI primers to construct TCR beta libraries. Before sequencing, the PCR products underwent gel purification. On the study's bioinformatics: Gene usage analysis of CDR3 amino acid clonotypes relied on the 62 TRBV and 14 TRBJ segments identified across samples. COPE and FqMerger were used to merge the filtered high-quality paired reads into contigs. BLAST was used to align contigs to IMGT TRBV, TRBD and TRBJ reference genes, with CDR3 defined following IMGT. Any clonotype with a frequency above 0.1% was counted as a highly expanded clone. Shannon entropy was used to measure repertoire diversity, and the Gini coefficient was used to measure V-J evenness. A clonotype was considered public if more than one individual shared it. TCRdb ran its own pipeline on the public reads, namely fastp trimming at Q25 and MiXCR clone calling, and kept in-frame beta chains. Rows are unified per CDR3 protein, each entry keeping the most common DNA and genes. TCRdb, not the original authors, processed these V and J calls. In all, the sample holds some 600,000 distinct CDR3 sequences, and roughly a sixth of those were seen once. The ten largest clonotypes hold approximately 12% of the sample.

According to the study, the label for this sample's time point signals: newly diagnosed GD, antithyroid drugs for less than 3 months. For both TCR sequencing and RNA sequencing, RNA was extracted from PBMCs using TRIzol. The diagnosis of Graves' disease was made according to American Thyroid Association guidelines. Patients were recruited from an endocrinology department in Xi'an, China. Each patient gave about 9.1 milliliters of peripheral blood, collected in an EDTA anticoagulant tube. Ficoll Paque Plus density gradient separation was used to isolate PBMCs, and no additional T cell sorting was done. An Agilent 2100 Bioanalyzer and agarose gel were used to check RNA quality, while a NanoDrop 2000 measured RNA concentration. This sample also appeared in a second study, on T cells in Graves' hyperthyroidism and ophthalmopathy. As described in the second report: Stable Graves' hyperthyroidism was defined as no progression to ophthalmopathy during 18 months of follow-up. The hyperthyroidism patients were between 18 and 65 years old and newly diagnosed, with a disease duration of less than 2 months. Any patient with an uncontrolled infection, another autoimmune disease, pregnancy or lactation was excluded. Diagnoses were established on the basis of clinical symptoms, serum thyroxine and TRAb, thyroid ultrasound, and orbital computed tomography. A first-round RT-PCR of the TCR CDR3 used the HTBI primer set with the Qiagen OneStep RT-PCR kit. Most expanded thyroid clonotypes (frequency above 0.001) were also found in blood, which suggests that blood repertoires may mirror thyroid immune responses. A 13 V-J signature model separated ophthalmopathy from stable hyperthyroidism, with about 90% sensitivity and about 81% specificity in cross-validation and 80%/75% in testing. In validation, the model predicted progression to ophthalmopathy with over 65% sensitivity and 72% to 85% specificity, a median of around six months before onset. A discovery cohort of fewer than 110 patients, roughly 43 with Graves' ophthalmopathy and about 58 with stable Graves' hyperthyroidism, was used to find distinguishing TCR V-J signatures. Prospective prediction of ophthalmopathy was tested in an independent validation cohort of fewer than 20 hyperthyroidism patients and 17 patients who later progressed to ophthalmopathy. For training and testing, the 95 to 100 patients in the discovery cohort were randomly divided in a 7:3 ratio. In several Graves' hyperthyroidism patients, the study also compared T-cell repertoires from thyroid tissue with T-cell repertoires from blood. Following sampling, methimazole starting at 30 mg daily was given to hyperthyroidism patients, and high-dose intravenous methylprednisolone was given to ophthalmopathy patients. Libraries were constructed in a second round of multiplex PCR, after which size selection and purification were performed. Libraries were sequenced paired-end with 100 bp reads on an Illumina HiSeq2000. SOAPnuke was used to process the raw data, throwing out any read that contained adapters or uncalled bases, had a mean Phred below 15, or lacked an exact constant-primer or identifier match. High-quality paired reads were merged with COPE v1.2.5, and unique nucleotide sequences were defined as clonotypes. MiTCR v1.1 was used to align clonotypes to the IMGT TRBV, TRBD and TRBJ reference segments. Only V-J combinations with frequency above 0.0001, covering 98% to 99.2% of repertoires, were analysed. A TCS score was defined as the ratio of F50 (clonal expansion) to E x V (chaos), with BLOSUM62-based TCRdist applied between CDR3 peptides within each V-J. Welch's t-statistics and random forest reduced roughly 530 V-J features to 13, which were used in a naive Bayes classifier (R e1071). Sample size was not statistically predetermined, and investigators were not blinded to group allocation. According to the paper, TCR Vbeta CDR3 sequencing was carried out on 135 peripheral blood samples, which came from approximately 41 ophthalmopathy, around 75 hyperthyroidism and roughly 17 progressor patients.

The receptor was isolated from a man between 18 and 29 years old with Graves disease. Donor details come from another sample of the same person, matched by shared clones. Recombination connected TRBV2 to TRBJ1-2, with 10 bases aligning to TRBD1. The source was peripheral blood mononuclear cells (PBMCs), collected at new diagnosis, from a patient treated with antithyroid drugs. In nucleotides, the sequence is TGTGCCAGCAGAGGACAGGGGGGCTCCTATGGCTACACCTTC. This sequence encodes CASRGQGGSYGYTF.